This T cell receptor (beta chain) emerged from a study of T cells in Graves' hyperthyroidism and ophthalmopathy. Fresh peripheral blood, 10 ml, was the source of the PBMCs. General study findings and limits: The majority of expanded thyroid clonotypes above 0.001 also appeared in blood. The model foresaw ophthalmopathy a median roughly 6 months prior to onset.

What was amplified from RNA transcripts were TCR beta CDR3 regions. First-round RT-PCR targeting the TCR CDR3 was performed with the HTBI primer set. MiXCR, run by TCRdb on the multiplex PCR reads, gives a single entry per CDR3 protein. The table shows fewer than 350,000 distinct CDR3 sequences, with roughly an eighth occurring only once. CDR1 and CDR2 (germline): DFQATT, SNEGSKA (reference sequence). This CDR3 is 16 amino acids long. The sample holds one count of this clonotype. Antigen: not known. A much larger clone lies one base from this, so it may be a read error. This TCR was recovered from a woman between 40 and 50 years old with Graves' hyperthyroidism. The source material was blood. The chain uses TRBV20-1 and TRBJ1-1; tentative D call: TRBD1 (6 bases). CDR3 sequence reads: CSARALGGGQFTVAFF. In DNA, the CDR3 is TGCAGTGCTAGAGCTCTTGGGGGGGGGCAATTCACTGTAGCTTTCTTT.